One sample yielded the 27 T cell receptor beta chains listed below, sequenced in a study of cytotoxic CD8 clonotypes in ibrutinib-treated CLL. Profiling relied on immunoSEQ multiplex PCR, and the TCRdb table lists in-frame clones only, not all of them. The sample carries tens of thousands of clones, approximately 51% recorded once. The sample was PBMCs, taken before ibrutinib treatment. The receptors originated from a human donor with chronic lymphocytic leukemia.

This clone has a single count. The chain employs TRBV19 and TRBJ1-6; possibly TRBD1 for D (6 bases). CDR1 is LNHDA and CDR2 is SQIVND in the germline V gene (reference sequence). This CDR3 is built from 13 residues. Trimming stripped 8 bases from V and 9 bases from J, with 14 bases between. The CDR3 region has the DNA TGTGCCAGTCATGGTAGGGGGAGTTCACCCCTCCACTTT. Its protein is CASHGRGSSPLHF.

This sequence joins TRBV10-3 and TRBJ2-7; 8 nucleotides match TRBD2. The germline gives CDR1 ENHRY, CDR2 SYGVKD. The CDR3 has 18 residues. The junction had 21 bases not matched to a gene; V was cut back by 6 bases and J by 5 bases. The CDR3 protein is CAIRTPDGRGGNLDEQYF. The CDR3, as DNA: TGTGCCATCAGGACCCCGGACGGCCGGGGGGGAAATTTGGACGAGCAGTACTTC.

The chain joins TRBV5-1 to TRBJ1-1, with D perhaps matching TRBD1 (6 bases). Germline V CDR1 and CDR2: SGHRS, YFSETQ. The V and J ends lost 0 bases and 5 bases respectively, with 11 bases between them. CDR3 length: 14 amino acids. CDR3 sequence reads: CASSLDQGRTEAFF. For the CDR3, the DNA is TGCGCCAGCAGCTTGGATCAGGGGAGAACTGAAGCTTTCTTT.

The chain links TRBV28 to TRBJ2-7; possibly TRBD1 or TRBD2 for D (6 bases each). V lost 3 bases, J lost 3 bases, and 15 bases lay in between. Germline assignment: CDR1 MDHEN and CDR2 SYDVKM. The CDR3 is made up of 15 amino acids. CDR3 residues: CASSLGGRAYYEQYF. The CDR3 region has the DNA TGTGCCAGCAGTTTGGGGGGCAGGGCCTACTACGAGCAGTACTTC.

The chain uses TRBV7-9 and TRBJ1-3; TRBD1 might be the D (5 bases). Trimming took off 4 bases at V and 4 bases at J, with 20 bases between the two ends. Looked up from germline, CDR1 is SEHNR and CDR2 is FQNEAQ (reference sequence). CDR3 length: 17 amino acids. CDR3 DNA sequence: TGTGCCAGCAGCTCCGGACGGGGGAACCTTGACGGAAACACCATATATTTT. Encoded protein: CASSSGRGNLDGNTIYF.

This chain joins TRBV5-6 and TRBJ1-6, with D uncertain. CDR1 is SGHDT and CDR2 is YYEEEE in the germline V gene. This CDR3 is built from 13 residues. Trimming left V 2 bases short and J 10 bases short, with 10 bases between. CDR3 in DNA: TGTGCCAGCAGCTTTGGGTGGAGGTCACCCCTCCACTTT. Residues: CASSFGWRSPLHF.

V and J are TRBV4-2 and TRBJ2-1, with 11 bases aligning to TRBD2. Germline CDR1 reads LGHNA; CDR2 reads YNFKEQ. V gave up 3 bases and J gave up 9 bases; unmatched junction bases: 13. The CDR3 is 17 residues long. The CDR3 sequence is CASSHSAYLAGGVEQFF. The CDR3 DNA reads TGTGCCAGCAGCCACTCTGCTTATCTAGCGGGGGGTGTTGAGCAGTTCTTC.

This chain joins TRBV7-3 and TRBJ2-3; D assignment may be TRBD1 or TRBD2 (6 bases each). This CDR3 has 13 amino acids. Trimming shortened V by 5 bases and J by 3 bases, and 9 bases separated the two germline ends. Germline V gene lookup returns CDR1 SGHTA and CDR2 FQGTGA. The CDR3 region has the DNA TGTGCCAGCAGCCCGGGGGCAACAGATACGCAGTATTTT. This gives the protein CASSPGATDTQYF.

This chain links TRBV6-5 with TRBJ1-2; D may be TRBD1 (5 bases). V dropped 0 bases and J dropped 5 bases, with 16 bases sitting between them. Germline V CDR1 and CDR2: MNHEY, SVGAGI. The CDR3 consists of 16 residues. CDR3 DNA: TGTGCCAGCAGTTACTCGATGGTGGGCGCAGGGTATGGCTACACCTTC. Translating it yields CASSYSMVGAGYGYTF.

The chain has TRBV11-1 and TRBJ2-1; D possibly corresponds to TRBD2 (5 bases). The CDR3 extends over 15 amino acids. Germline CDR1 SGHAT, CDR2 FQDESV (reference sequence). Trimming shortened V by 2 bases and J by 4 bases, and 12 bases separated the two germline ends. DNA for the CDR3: TGTGCCAGCAGCTTAATTAGCGTCGGGTACAATGAGCAGTTCTTC. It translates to CASSLISVGYNEQFF.

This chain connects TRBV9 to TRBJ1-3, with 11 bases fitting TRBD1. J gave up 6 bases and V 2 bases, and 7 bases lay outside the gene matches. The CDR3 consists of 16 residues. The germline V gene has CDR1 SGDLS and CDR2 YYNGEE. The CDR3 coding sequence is TGTGCCAGCAGCGTTTCGAGGACAGGGGGCACAAACACCATATATTTT. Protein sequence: CASSVSRTGGTNTIYF.

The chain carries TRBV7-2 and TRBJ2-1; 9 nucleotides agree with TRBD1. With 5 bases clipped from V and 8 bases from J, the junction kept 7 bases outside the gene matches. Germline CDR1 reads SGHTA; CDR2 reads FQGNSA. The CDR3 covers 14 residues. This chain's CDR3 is CASSRTDRGHEQFF. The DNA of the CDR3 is TGTGCCAGCAGCCGAACGGACAGGGGCCATGAGCAGTTCTTC. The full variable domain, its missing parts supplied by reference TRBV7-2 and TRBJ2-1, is GAGVSQSPSNKVTEKGKDVELRCDPISGHTALYWYRQSLGQGLEFLIYFQGNSAPDKSGLPSDRFSAERTGGSVSTLTIQRTQQEDSAVYLCASSRTDRGHEQFFGPGTRLTVL.

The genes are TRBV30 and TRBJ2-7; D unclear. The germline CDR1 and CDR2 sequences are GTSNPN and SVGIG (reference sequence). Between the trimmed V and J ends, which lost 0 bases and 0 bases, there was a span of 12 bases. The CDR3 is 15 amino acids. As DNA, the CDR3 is TGTGCCTGGAGTGTAAGGTCGGCCAACTCCTACGAGCAGTACTTC. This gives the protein CAWSVRSANSYEQYF.

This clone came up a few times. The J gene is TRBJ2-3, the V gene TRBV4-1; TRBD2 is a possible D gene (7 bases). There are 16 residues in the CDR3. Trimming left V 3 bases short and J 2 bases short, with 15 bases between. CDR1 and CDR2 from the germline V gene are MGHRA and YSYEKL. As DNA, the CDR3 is TGCGCCAGCAGCCAGATGGGGGGGCGGAACACAGATACGCAGTATTTT. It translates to CASSQMGGRNTDTQYF.

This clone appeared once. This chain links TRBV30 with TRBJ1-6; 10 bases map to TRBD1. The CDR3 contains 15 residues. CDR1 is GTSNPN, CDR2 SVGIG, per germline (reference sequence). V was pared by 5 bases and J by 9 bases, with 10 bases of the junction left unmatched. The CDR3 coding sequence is TGTGCCTGGGGGGGATCCGGGACAGGGGTTTCACCCCTCCACTTT. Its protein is CAWGGSGTGVSPLHF.

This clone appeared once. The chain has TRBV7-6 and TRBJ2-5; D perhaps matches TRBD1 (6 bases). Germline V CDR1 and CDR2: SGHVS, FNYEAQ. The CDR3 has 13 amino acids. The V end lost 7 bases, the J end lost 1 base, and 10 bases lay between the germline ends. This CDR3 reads CASNRQVQETQYF. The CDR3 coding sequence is TGTGCCAGCAACCGACAGGTCCAAGAGACCCAGTACTTC.

The DNA of the CDR3 is TGTGCCAGCAGCCCGCTACCCCCGACAGGGAACTATGGCTACACCTTC. Its translation: CASSPLPPTGNYGYTF. The chain links TRBV11-3 to TRBJ1-2; 7 nucleotides align to TRBD1. The germline CDR1 and CDR2 sequences are SGHNT and YENEEA. The CDR3 spans 16 residues. The V segment lost 5 bases and the J segment 2 bases; nucleotides outside the gene matches: 11.

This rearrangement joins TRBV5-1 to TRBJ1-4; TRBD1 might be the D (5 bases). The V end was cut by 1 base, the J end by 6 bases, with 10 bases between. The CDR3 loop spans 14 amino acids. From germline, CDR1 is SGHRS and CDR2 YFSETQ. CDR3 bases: TGCGCCAGCAGCTTGTTTGGCAGGGATGAAAAACTGTTTTTT. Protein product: CASSLFGRDEKLFF. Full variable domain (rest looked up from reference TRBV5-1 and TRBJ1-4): KAGVTQTPRYLIKTRGQQVTLSCSPISGHRSVSWYQQTPGQGLQFLFEYFSETQRNKGNFPGRFSGRQFSNSRSEMNVSTLELGDSALYLCASSLFGRDEKLFFGSGTQLSVL.

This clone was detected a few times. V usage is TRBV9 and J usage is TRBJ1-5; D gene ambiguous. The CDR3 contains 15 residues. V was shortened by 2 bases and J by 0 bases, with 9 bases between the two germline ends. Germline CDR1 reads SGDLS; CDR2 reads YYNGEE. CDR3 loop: CASSVGVYSNQPQHF. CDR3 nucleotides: TGTGCCAGCAGCGTCGGCGTTTATAGCAATCAGCCCCAGCATTTT.

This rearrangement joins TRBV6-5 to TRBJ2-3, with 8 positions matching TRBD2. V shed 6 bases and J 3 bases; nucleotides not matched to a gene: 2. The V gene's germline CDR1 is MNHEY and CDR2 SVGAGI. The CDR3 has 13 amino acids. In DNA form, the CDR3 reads TGTGCCAGCAGATTAGCGGGGACAGATACGCAGTATTTT. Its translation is CASRLAGTDTQYF.

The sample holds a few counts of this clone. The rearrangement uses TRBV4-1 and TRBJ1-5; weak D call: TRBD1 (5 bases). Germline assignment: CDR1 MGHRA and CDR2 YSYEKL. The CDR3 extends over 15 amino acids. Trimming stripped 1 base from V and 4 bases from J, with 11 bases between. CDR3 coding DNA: TGCGCCAGCAGCCAAGTTTTAGGGACGAATCAGCCCCAGCATTTT. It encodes CASSQVLGTNQPQHF.

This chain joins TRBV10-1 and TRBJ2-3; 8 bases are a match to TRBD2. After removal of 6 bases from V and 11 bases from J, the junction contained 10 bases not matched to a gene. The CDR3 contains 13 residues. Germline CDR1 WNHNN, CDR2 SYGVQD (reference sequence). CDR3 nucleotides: TGCGCCAGCAGCCCTGGACTAGCATCTTTGCAGTATTTT. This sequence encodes CASSPGLASLQYF.

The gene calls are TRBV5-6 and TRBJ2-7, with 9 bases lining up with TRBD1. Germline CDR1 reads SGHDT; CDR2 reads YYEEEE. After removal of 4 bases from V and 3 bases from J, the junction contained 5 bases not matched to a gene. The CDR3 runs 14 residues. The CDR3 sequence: CASSPGQGDYEQYF. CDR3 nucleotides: TGTGCCAGCAGCCCGGGACAGGGAGACTACGAGCAGTACTTC.

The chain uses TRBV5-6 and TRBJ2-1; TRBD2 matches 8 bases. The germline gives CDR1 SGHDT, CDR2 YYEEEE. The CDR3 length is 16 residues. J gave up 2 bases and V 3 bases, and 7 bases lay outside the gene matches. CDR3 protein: CASSSRPGLAYNEQFF. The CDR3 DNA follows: TGTGCCAGCAGCTCGCGACCGGGACTAGCCTACAATGAGCAGTTCTTC. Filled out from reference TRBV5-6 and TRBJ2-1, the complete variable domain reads DAGVTQSPTHLIKTRGQQVTLRCSPKSGHDTVSWYQQALGQGPQFIFQYYEEEERQRGNFPDRFSGHQFPNYSSELNVNALLLGDSALYLCASSSRPGLAYNEQFFGPGTRLTVL.

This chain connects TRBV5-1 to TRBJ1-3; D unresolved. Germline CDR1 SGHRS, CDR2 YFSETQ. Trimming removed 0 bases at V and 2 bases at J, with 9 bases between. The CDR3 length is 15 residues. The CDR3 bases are TGCGCCAGCAGCTTGGGTCCGTCTGCTGGAAACACCATATATTTT. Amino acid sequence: CASSLGPSAGNTIYF.

DNA for the CDR3: TGTGCCAGCAGTTACAGGGGGACTAATGAAAAACTGTTTTTT. This gives the protein CASSYRGTNEKLFF. This chain joins TRBV6-5 and TRBJ1-4; D might be TRBD1 (6 bases). Germline V gene sequence: CDR1 MNHEY, CDR2 SVGAGI. The V end lost 2 bases, the J end lost 2 bases, and 6 bases lay between the germline ends. CDR3 size: 14 residues.

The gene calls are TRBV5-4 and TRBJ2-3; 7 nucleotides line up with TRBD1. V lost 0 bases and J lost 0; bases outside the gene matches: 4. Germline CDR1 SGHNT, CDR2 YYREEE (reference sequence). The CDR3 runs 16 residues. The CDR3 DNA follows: TGTGCCAGCAGCTTGGACAGGGGCGATAGCACAGATACGCAGTATTTT. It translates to CASSLDRGDSTDTQYF.